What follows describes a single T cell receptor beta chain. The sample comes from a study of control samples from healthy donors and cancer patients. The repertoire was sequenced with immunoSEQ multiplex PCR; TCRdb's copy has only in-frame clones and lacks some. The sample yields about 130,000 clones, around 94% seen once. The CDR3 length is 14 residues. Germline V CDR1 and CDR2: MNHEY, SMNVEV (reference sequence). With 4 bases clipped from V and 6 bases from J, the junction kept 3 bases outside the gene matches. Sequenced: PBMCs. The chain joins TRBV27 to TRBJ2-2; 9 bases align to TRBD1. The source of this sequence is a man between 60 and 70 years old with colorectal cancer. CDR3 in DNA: TGTGCCAGCAGTTGGACAGGGGTCGCCGGGGAGCTGTTTTTT. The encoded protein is CASSWTGVAGELFF.